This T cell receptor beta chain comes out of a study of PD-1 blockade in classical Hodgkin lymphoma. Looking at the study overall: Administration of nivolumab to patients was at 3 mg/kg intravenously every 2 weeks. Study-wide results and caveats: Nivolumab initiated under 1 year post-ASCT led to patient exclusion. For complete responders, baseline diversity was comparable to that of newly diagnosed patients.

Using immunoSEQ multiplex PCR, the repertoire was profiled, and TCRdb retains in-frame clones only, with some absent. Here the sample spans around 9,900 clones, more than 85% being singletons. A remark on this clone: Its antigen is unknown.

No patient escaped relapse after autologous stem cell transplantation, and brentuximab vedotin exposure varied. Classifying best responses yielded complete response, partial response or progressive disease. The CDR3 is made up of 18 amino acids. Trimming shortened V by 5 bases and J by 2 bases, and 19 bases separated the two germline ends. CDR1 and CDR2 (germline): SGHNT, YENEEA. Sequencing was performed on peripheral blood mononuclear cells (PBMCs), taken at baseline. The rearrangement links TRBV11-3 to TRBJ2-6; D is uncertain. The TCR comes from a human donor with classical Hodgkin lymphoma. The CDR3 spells CASSPPRGRLAGANVLTF. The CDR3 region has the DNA TGTGCCAGCAGCCCACCCCGAGGCCGGCTCGCTGGGGCCAACGTCCTGACTTTC.